One and the same sample provided the 28 T cell receptor beta chains below, sequenced in a study of T-cell reconstitution after alpha-beta-depleted transplantation in children. Unique molecular identifiers were incorporated into the prepared TCRbeta library. TCRdb reprocessed the PCR reads with MiXCR, giving one entry per CDR3 protein. The sample shows 900,000 or so distinct CDR3 sequences, under 20% of them seen only once. The specimen was PBMCs, mostly from graft donor cells, collected 360 days after TCRalphabeta/CD19-depleted stem cell transplant. The receptors derive from a male patient aged 5 to 17 who had a stem cell transplant for acute lymphoblastic leukemia, so the T cells may come from the graft donor.

The genes are TRBV4-1 and TRBJ1-4, with a tentative D call TRBD1 (5 bases). This CDR3 spans 15 amino acids. Trimming stripped 1 base from V and 3 bases from J, with 9 bases between. Per the germline V gene, CDR1 is MGHRA and CDR2 is YSYEKL. CDR3 region: CASSQGQSSNEKLFF. In DNA form, the CDR3 reads TGCGCCAGCAGCCAAGGACAGTCATCTAATGAAAAACTGTTTTTT.

The rearrangement uses TRBV18 and TRBJ2-1; the match to TRBD2 covers 12 bases. V shed 4 bases, J shed 2 bases, and the junction held 12 bases outside the gene matches. The CDR3 extends over 19 amino acids. Per the germline V gene, CDR1 is KGHSH and CDR2 is LQKENI. The CDR3 is CASSRLASGRAGAYNEQFF. Here the CDR3 DNA reads TGTGCCAGCTCACGACTAGCTAGCGGGAGGGCCGGGGCCTACAATGAGCAGTTCTTC.

This clonotype occurred many times. The V and J genes are TRBV7-2 and TRBJ2-1; maybe TRBD1 (5 bases). Trimming left V 7 bases short and J 0 bases short, with 13 bases between. CDR3 size: 15 residues. Germline assignment: CDR1 SGHTA and CDR2 FQGNSA. The CDR3 DNA reads TGTGCCAGCAACCCAACAGGAAGCTCCTACAATGAGCAGTTCTTC. Residues: CASNPTGSSYNEQFF.

The rearrangement uses TRBV27 and TRBJ2-7; D remains unclear. Germline CDR1 is MNHEY and CDR2 is SMNVEV (reference sequence). The CDR3 loop spans 16 amino acids. Trimming left V 2 bases short and J 0 bases short, with 14 bases between. In DNA, the CDR3 is TGTGCCAGCAGTTTAGCTGGCGGTTTCAGCTCCTACGAGCAGTACTTC. Amino acids: CASSLAGGFSSYEQYF.

The chain recombines TRBV6-2 or TRBV6-3 with TRBJ2-5; no clear D. The germline V gene has CDR1 MNHEY and CDR2 SVGEGT. This CDR3 has 13 residues. V was pared by 8 bases and J by 4 bases, with 14 bases between. The CDR3 coding sequence is TGTGCCAGCCGATGGACCATCCCAGAGACCCAGTACTTC. It specifies CASRWTIPETQYF.

This clonotype was observed a few times. This chain joins TRBV12-3 or TRBV12-4 and TRBJ2-1, with 9 bases identical to TRBD2. The CDR3 is 15 residues long. J lost 4 bases, V lost 3 bases, and 4 bases had no gene match. Here the CDR3 reads CASSFSGSEYNEQFF. CDR3 coding DNA: TGTGCCAGCAGTTTTAGCGGGAGCGAATACAATGAGCAGTTCTTC.

V and J are TRBV5-1 and TRBJ1-6; 9 positions match TRBD1. Unmatched junction bases numbered 6, after V lost 4 bases and J lost 10 bases. This CDR3 has 14 residues. Germline-derived CDR1 and CDR2 are SGHRS and YFSETQ. The CDR3, as DNA: TGCGCCAGCAGCGTGGACAGGGGTGGATCACCCCTCCACTTT. Translating it yields CASSVDRGGSPLHF.

The V gene is TRBV20-1, the J gene TRBJ2-5; 11 nucleotides agree with TRBD2. After removal of 0 bases from V and 9 bases from J, the junction contained 12 bases not matched to a gene. Per the germline V gene, CDR1 is DFQATT and CDR2 is SNEGSKA (reference sequence). The CDR3 runs 16 residues. The CDR3 protein is CSARDPPTSGMVAQYF. CDR3 bases: TGCAGTGCTAGAGATCCCCCGACTAGCGGGATGGTGGCCCAGTACTTC.

Only a few counts were recorded for this clonotype. The V gene is TRBV24-1, the J gene TRBJ2-3; TRBD1 matches at 7 bases. This CDR3 is built from 16 residues. Germline V lookup: CDR1 KGHDR, CDR2 SFDVKD. Trimming took 4 bases from V and 0 from J; bases not matched to a gene: 6. The CDR3 DNA is TGTGCCACCAGTGACCTAGGGGGCCTTAGCACAGATACGCAGTATTTT. It encodes CATSDLGGLSTDTQYF.

This clonotype was counted only a few times. The chain links TRBV4-1 to TRBJ1-2, with a tentative D call TRBD1 (5 bases). The germline V gene encodes CDR1 MGHRA and CDR2 YSYEKL. V was pared by 0 bases and J by 2 bases, with 16 bases between. The CDR3 spans 17 residues. CDR3 protein: CASSQDLGQGGNYGYTF. CDR3 DNA sequence: TGCGCCAGCAGCCAAGATCTCGGGCAGGGTGGAAACTATGGCTACACCTTC.

The chain recombines TRBV18 with TRBJ2-7; D call uncertain. Trimming shortened V by 0 bases and J by 3 bases, and 15 bases separated the two germline ends. The CDR3 contains 16 residues. Germline CDR1 and CDR2: KGHSH and LQKENI. The CDR3 reads CASSPPAAASYYEQYF. In DNA form, the CDR3 reads TGTGCCAGCTCACCACCGGCGGCAGCTTCCTACTACGAGCAGTACTTC.

For the CDR3, the DNA is TGCGCCAGCAGCTTTGAAGACCGGGAGGTGTCCGCGGATACGCAGTATTTT. It encodes CASSFEDREVSADTQYF. V usage is TRBV5-1 and J usage is TRBJ2-3; 7 positions match TRBD2. The CDR3 loop spans 17 amino acids. J was trimmed by 6 bases and V by 2 bases; bases with no gene match: 15. The germline V gene encodes CDR1 SGHRS and CDR2 YFSETQ.

This clonotype was seen ten or more times. DNA of the CDR3: TGCAGCTTGGGGGGGACTGAAGCTTTCTTT. As protein: CSLGGTEAFF. The genes are TRBV29-1 and TRBJ1-1; D is perhaps TRBD1 (5 bases). Trimming left V 8 bases short and J 5 bases short, with 9 bases between. The CDR3 has 10 amino acids. Germline V gives CDR1 SQVTM, CDR2 ANQGSEA.

This clonotype was detected a few times. The CDR3 sequence is CASSESSFPYEQYF. As DNA, the CDR3 is TGTGCCAGCAGTGAAAGTTCTTTCCCCTACGAGCAGTACTTC. The chain joins TRBV2 to TRBJ2-7; D call uncertain. The CDR3 length is 14 residues. The germline CDR1 and CDR2 sequences are SNHLY and FYNNEI. V was pared by 2 bases and J by 2 bases, with 10 bases between.

This clonotype was counted at least ten times. V usage is TRBV19 and J usage is TRBJ2-2, with D perhaps matching TRBD1 (5 bases). CDR3 length equals 16 residues. CDR1 and CDR2 (germline): LNHDA, SQIVND (reference sequence). Trimming removed 7 bases from V and 0 bases from J, with 15 bases in between. The CDR3 sequence is CASNTGPPANTGELFF. In nucleotides, the CDR3 is TGTGCCAGTAATACAGGCCCCCCTGCGAACACCGGGGAGCTGTTTTTT.

In this sample, this clonotype turned up a few times. The chain carries TRBV29-1 and TRBJ2-3; 8 nucleotides match TRBD2. The CDR3 sequence is 13 residues long. Germline CDR1 reads SQVTM; CDR2 reads ANQGSEA. The ends lost 6 bases at V and 2 bases at J; junction bases unmatched: 4. The CDR3 nucleotides read TGCAGCGTGACTAGCGCGATCACAGATACGCAGTATTTT. Residues: CSVTSAITDTQYF.

This clonotype has just a few counts. J is TRBJ1-1 and V is TRBV19; 7 nucleotides agree with TRBD1. The V and J ends lost 3 bases and 4 bases, in that order; junction bases with no gene match: 8. The CDR3 length is 15 residues. Germline values: CDR1 LNHDA, CDR2 SQIVND (reference sequence). As DNA, the CDR3 is TGTGCCAGTAGTATTAGAGGGGGCGCAAGCACTGAAGCTTTCTTT. Protein: CASSIRGGASTEAFF.

This clonotype occurred many times. This chain uses TRBV12-3 or TRBV12-4 with TRBJ2-7, with 7 bases aligning to TRBD1. The CDR3 runs to 14 residues. Trimming at V came to 2 bases and at J to 6 bases, leaving 7 bases not matched to a gene. CDR3 loop: CASSLRQGGSEQYF. The CDR3 DNA is TGTGCCAGCAGTTTAAGACAGGGTGGCAGCGAGCAGTACTTC.

V is TRBV29-1 and J is TRBJ2-1; D is perhaps TRBD2 (6 bases). The V end was cut by 8 bases, the J end by 1 base, with 12 bases between. Germline CDR1 reads SQVTM; CDR2 reads ANQGSEA. This CDR3 is 13 amino acids long. The CDR3 bases are TGCAGCCTGGGACTCCCTTCCTACAATGAGCAGTTCTTC. Protein: CSLGLPSYNEQFF.

This clonotype appeared many times. The chain joins TRBV7-9 to TRBJ2-5; D is perhaps TRBD2 (6 bases). V lost 0 bases and J lost 2, with 13 bases in between. The CDR3 is made up of 16 amino acids. Germline V gene sequence: CDR1 SEHNR, CDR2 FQNEAQ (reference sequence). The CDR3 bases are TGTGCCAGCAGCTTAGCGGGACGGGGACTTCAAGAGACCCAGTACTTC. It is translated as CASSLAGRGLQETQYF.

This clonotype has a handful of counts. The gene calls are TRBV21-1 and TRBJ2-5; TRBD1 is the table's D call, not checked against the DNA. TRBV21-1 constitutes a pseudogene. The CDR3 has 15 residues. The CDR3 sequence is CASSRGLSYQETQYF. Written as DNA, the CDR3 is TGTGCCAGCAGCAGGGGCCTGTCGTACCAAGAGACCCAGTACTTC.

This clonotype was seen more than once but under ten times. V and J are TRBV5-1 and TRBJ2-7, with 9 nucleotides matching TRBD1. The trim removed 4 bases at V and 1 base at J, leaving 12 bases unmatched. Germline CDR1 SGHRS, CDR2 YFSETQ. This CDR3 spans 17 amino acids. This CDR3 is CASSKGQGQAWSYEQYF. The CDR3 DNA sequence: TGCGCCAGCAGCAAGGGACAGGGCCAGGCGTGGTCCTACGAGCAGTACTTC.

This clonotype has a handful of counts. The J gene is TRBJ1-1, the V gene TRBV5-1, with D hard to call. The CDR3 covers 16 residues. Deletions cut 0 bases from V and 0 bases from J, with 12 bases between. Germline lookup yields CDR1 SGHRS and CDR2 YFSETQ. This CDR3 is CASSLVAQIVNTEAFF. The DNA of the CDR3 is TGCGCCAGCAGCTTGGTAGCTCAAATTGTGAACACTGAAGCTTTCTTT. The full variable domain, with the rest looked up from reference TRBV5-1 and TRBJ1-1, is KAGVTQTPRYLIKTRGQQVTLSCSPISGHRSVSWYQQTPGQGLQFLFEYFSETQRNKGNFPGRFSGRQFSNSRSEMNVSTLELGDSALYLCASSLVAQIVNTEAFFGQGTRLTVV.

This clonotype was recorded many times. The chain employs TRBV11-2 and TRBJ2-7; maybe TRBD1 (5 bases). V was shortened by 2 bases and J by 0 bases, with 8 bases between the two germline ends. This CDR3 comprises 14 residues. The germline V gene has CDR1 SGHAT and CDR2 FQNNGV. The CDR3 DNA sequence: TGTGCCAGCAGCTTAAGGGGAAACTCCTACGAGCAGTACTTC. It encodes CASSLRGNSYEQYF.

This clonotype was seen only a few times. V is TRBV7-8 and J is TRBJ2-1; D is undetermined. The CDR3 spans 17 residues. The germline V gene has CDR1 SGHVS and CDR2 FQNEAQ. With 1 base removed from V and 5 bases from J, the gap between germline ends came to 18 bases. The CDR3 DNA is TGTGCCAGCAGCTTAGACCCCTCGGGCGACTTCGACAATGAGCAGTTCTTC. Translating it yields CASSLDPSGDFDNEQFF.

This chain uses TRBV20-1 with TRBJ1-2; the match to TRBD1 covers 8 bases. J was trimmed by 7 bases and V by 7 bases; bases with no gene match: 14. Per the germline V gene, CDR1 is DFQATT and CDR2 is SNEGSKA (reference sequence). CDR3 length: 14 residues. The CDR3 protein is CSVPNGQGSFGYTF. CDR3 nucleotide sequence: TGCAGTGTCCCGAACGGACAGGGAAGTTTTGGCTACACCTTC.

The chain uses TRBV27 and TRBJ2-4; possible D gene TRBD2, 5 bases. V lost 2 bases and J 4 bases, leaving 9 bases between the germline ends. CDR1 MNHEY and CDR2 SMNVEV come from the germline V gene (reference sequence). The CDR3 has 14 residues. The DNA of the CDR3 is TGTGCCAGCAGTTTAGAGGGTAGAAAAAACATTCAGTACTTC. Protein product: CASSLEGRKNIQYF.

This clonotype was observed at least ten times. The V call is TRBV7-2, the J call TRBJ2-2; 9 positions match TRBD2. V was clipped by 2 bases and J by 4 bases; unmatched bases: 8. Germline CDR1 and CDR2: SGHTA and FQGNSA. This CDR3 spans 17 amino acids. CDR3 protein: CASSLIDGGRVTGELFF. Written as DNA, the CDR3 is TGTGCCAGCAGCTTAATTGATGGCGGGAGGGTCACCGGGGAGCTGTTTTTT.